The 17 T cell receptor beta chains presented below share a single source sample, sequenced in a study of T cells in women clearing cervical HPV infection. Using immunoSEQ multiplex PCR, the repertoire was profiled, and TCRdb retains in-frame clones only, with some absent. Its clone listing holds around 16,000 clones. Sequenced sample: blood buffy coat. The receptors stem from a woman aged 18 to 75 with a cervical HPV16 infection that either progressed to CIN3+ or cleared (not recorded which).

In the case of this clone: Read sequence stops 3 residues before the CDR3 end, and the germline J gene provides the missing end. The chain combines TRBV6-2 or TRBV6-3 with TRBJ1-1; 8 nucleotides line up with TRBD1. There are 13 residues in the CDR3. Germline lookup yields CDR1 MNHEY and CDR2 SVGEGT. The J segment lost 4 bases and the V segment lost 5 bases, leaving 3 bases of the junction unmatched. This CDR3 reads CASSDRGVTEAFF. CDR3 bases read: TGTGCCAGCAGTGACAGGGGAGTCACTGAA.

Regarding this clone: Read sequence stops 3 residues before the CDR3 end, and the germline J gene provides the missing end. The V and J genes are TRBV6-1 and TRBJ2-7; 9 nucleotides match TRBD2. The CDR3 has 15 amino acids. Germline loops: CDR1 MNHNS, CDR2 SASEGT. V lost 4 bases, J lost 3 bases, and 7 bases stayed unmatched. The sequenced part of the CDR3 DNA is TGTGCCAGCAGTGGCCAGAGGCGGGGGGGCTACGAG. Translation gives CASSGQRRGGYE. The CDR3 in full is CASSGQRRGGYEQYF.

For this clone: The missing CDR3 end, 3 residues past where the read stops, is filled in from the germline J gene. This chain links TRBV20-1 with TRBJ1-2, with no clear D. The germline V gene has CDR1 DFQATT and CDR2 SNEGSKA (reference sequence). The CDR3 has 13 amino acids. Trimming removed 3 bases at V and 4 bases at J, with 12 bases between. The CDR3 bases that were read are TGCAGTGCTAGTCTCTCCGAGGGCTATGGC. Its protein product is CSASLSEGYG. The entire CDR3 protein is CSASLSEGYGYTF.

This CDR3 reads CAWSRGGDTQYF. The CDR3 bases that were read are TGTGCCTGGAGCCGGGGGGGAGATACG. The gene calls are TRBV30 and TRBJ2-3; 8 bases are shared with TRBD2. The read halts 3 residues ahead of the CDR3 end, with the missing end drawn from the germline J gene. Germline loops: CDR1 GTSNPN, CDR2 SVGIG (reference sequence). There are 12 residues in the CDR3. Losses at the gene ends were 3 bases for V and 5 bases for J; bases not matched to a gene: 1.

For this clone: The sequenced fragment ends 3 residues before the CDR3 boundary, so the rest is inferred from the germline J gene. The rearrangement uses TRBV19 and TRBJ1-1; maybe TRBD1 (6 bases). V was pared by 3 bases and J by 4 bases, with 12 bases between. CDR1 is LNHDA and CDR2 is SQIVND in the germline V gene (reference sequence). The CDR3 spans 14 residues. CDR3 in amino acids: CASSIRQGSTEAFF. CDR3 DNA, as far as it was read: TGTGCCAGTAGTATTCGGCAGGGGTCCACTGAA.

As regards this clone: The read finishes 3 residues shy of the CDR3 end, and the germline J gene is used to complete it. The chain employs TRBV20-1 and TRBJ2-5, with D maybe TRBD2 (6 bases). CDR1 DFQATT and CDR2 SNEGSKA come from the germline V gene (reference sequence). V was pared by 5 bases and J by 2 bases, with 15 bases between. This CDR3 spans 14 amino acids. The sequenced CDR3 bases are TGCAGTGCTGGCTTAGCTGGGGGGCAAGAGACC. It specifies CSAGLAGGQET. Given in full, the CDR3 is CSAGLAGGQETQYF.

Of note for this clone: The CDR3 end falls 3 residues outside the read, so it is completed with the germline J gene. J is TRBJ2-5 and V is TRBV4-1; unclear D gene. The CDR3 length is 16 residues. V lost 3 bases, J lost 1 base, and 15 bases lay in between. CDR1 is MGHRA, CDR2 YSYEKL, per germline. Incomplete CDR3 DNA: TGCGCCAGCAGCCATCCAACAAGGGTATTCCAAGAGACC. Amino acid sequence: CASSHPTRVFQET. Given in full, the CDR3 is CASSHPTRVFQETQYF.

Of note for this clone: A read error may account for a junction end that differs from germline. The CDR3: CSGLYWGTEAFF. The covered CDR3 bases are TGCAGCGGGTTATACTGGGGGACTGAG. The chain has TRBV29-1 and TRBJ1-1; tentative D call: TRBD1 (5 bases). The observed sequence ends 3 residues before the CDR3 terminus, with the missing tail filled in from the germline J gene. CDR3 length: 12 residues. Germline lookup yields CDR1 SQVTM and CDR2 ANQGSEA.

About this clone itself: The read terminates 3 residues before the CDR3 end, so the remaining end is supplied by the germline J gene. The V and J genes are TRBV2 and TRBJ2-6; TRBD1 matches at 8 bases. The V segment lost 8 bases and the J segment 4 bases; nucleotides outside the gene matches: 7. Germline-derived CDR1 and CDR2 are SNHLY and FYNNEI. This CDR3 is 15 amino acids long. CDR3 DNA, as far as it was read: TGTGCCAGCTCCTCAGGGGGCGGCGGGGCCAACGTC. Protein product: CASSSGGGGANV. The whole CDR3 protein is CASSSGGGGANVLTF.

Of note for this clone: Read coverage stops 3 residues before the CDR3 terminus; the germline J gene supplies the remainder. The chain recombines TRBV6-2 or TRBV6-3 with TRBJ2-1, with TRBD1 matching 9 bases. Germline V gives CDR1 MNHEY, CDR2 SVGEGT. The CDR3 runs to 15 residues. V was clipped by 2 bases and J by 3 bases; unmatched bases: 2. Partial CDR3 DNA: TGTGCCAGCAGTTACGGGGACAGGGACTACAATGAG. Translating it yields CASSYGDRDYNE. The full CDR3 reads CASSYGDRDYNEQFF.

The sequenced CDR3 bases are TGTGCCAGCAGTGAAGGGCAGGTCGGTTCACCC. It is translated as CASSEGQVGSP. The entire CDR3 is CASSEGQVGSPLHF. V usage is TRBV2 and J usage is TRBJ1-6; D unclear. The read comes to an end 3 residues before the CDR3 does, leaving the germline J gene to fill in the end. Germline V gene data show CDR1 as SNHLY and CDR2 as FYNNEI. CDR3 size: 14 residues. The germline V and J ends were trimmed by 1 base and 9 bases, with 10 bases remaining between them.

CDR3 sequence: CASSPNSGGETQYF. The CDR3 bases that were read are TGTGCCAGCAGCCCAAATAGCGGGGGTGAGACC. The rearrangement joins TRBV7-9 to TRBJ2-5; 9 nucleotides align to TRBD2. From the germline J gene comes the end of the CDR3, since the read stops 3 residues before it. The V gene end was trimmed by 5 bases and the J gene end by 5 bases; junction bases not matched to a gene: 6. The germline CDR1 and CDR2 sequences are SEHNR and FQNEAQ (reference sequence). The CDR3 is made up of 14 amino acids.

The covered CDR3 bases are TGTGCCAGCCTTGGACACCTCAACACCGGGGAG. As protein: CASLGHLNTGE. The full-length CDR3 reads as CASLGHLNTGELFF. This rearrangement joins TRBV19 to TRBJ2-2; a weak D match, TRBD1 (5 bases). The CDR3 goes on 3 residues after the read ends, and that part is filled in from the germline J gene. Trimming removed 9 bases at V and 2 bases at J, with 13 bases between. The germline gives CDR1 LNHDA, CDR2 SQIVND (reference sequence). CDR3 length equals 14 residues.

A word on this clone: Coverage ceases 3 residues before the CDR3 finishes, and the germline J gene fills in the end. V usage is TRBV13 and J usage is TRBJ1-2; TRBD1 matches 8 bases. The germline V gene encodes CDR1 PRHDT and CDR2 FYEKMQ (reference sequence). The CDR3 consists of 14 residues. Losses at the gene ends were 0 bases for V and 7 bases for J; bases not matched to a gene: 4. The DNA read from the CDR3 is TGTGCCAGCAGCTTAGGGGGACAGGTGCGTGGC. This encodes CASSLGGQVRG. The whole CDR3 protein is CASSLGGQVRGYTF.

In the case of this clone: With the read ending 3 residues before the CDR3 end, the germline J gene is used to fill in that end. V is TRBV7-2 and J is TRBJ2-7, with D possibly TRBD1 on 6 matching bases. CDR3 length: 14 amino acids. Trimming cost V 2 bases and J 1 base, with 9 bases left between them. Germline lookup yields CDR1 SGHTA and CDR2 FQGNSA. The part of the CDR3 DNA that was read is TGTGCCAGCAGCTTAATGGGGGCATCCTACGAG. Translation gives CASSLMGASYE. The entire CDR3 protein is CASSLMGASYEQYF.

On this clone: The observed sequence ends 3 residues before the CDR3 terminus, with the missing tail filled in from the germline J gene. The chain recombines TRBV2 with TRBJ1-5; a possible D gene is TRBD1 (6 bases). This CDR3 is built from 13 residues. Trimming took off 7 bases at V and 7 bases at J, with 14 bases between the two ends. The V gene's germline CDR1 is SNHLY and CDR2 FYNNEI. The CDR3 bases that were read are TGTGCCAGCAAAAGTGGCAGGGGACAGCCC. It translates to CASKSGRGQP. The CDR3 in its entirety is CASKSGRGQPQHF.

A note on this clone: The CDR3 end lies 3 residues beyond the end of the read and is filled in from the germline J gene. The V gene is TRBV12-5, the J gene TRBJ2-1; 7 bases match TRBD1. The CDR3 contains 13 residues. Germline values: CDR1 LGHNT, CDR2 FRNRAP. J was trimmed by 6 bases and V by 5 bases; bases with no gene match: 4. CDR3 DNA, as far as it was read: TGTGCTAGTGGTCCACAGGGGCGCAATGAG. Translating it yields CASGPQGRNE. The full CDR3 is CASGPQGRNEQFF.